These 14 T cell receptor beta chains share one sample of origin, sequenced in a study of blood T cell repertoires in COVID-19. TCRdb's copy holds only in-frame clones and misses some; the assay was immunoSEQ multiplex PCR. The sample has about 310,000 clones; approximately 89% are singletons. Sequenced input: peripheral blood. These receptor sequences come from a woman in her fifties or sixties who had recovered from COVID-19.

This clone was seen once. The CDR3 here is CASGTGTGHISGANVLTF. In DNA, the CDR3 is TGTGCCAGCGGAACTGGGACAGGGCACATCTCTGGGGCCAACGTCCTGACTTTC. The chain links TRBV27 to TRBJ2-6; 9 bases line up with TRBD1. The CDR3 contains 18 residues. V dropped 8 bases and J dropped 0; count of bases not matched to a gene: 11. Germline CDR1 reads MNHEY; CDR2 reads SMNVEV (reference sequence).

The chain combines TRBV6-5 with TRBJ1-2; TRBD1 is a possible D gene (5 bases). The CDR3 runs to 13 residues. Trimming pared 6 bases from V and 4 bases from J, leaving 12 bases between. The germline gives CDR1 MNHEY, CDR2 SVGAGI. DNA for the CDR3: TGTGCCAGCAGCCCCGGACAAAGCTATGGCTACACCTTC. Translation: CASSPGQSYGYTF.

This chain joins TRBV28 and TRBJ2-5; a weak D match, TRBD1 (6 bases). Per germline, CDR1 MDHEN and CDR2 SYDVKM. V lost 4 bases, J lost 0 bases, and 18 bases lay in between. The CDR3 consists of 17 residues. The CDR3 protein is CASSSYSDSQYQETQYF. The CDR3 coding sequence is TGTGCCAGCAGTTCTTACTCGGACAGCCAGTACCAAGAGACCCAGTACTTC.

This chain links TRBV6-5 with TRBJ2-1, with 10 bases matching TRBD2. The length of the CDR3 is 16 residues. The trim removed 3 bases at V and 8 bases at J, leaving 10 bases unmatched. Germline assignment: CDR1 MNHEY and CDR2 SVGAGI. CDR3 in DNA: TGTGCCAGCAGTTATGTGCGTCTAGCGGGAGAGGATGAGCAGTTCTTC. It yields the protein CASSYVRLAGEDEQFF.

This clone turned up a few times. This same CDR3 is encoded by further DNA sequences in the sample. This rearrangement joins TRBV7-6 to TRBJ2-2, with TRBD1 matching 7 bases. The junction had 6 bases not matched to a gene; V was cut back by 5 bases and J by 3 bases. The CDR3 contains 15 residues. CDR1 is SGHVS and CDR2 is FNYEAQ in the germline V gene. Here the CDR3 DNA reads TGTGCCAGCAGCCTAGGTCAGGGGGACACCGGGGAGCTGTTTTTT. This codes for CASSLGQGDTGELFF.

The CDR3 sequence is CASSVDEGSTDTQYF. The CDR3 region has the DNA TGTGCCAGCAGCGTAGATGAGGGTTCCACAGATACGCAGTATTTT. The chain recombines TRBV9 with TRBJ2-3; D possibly corresponds to TRBD2 (5 bases). The CDR3 consists of 15 residues. In germline, CDR1 is SGDLS, CDR2 YYNGEE. The V end lost 0 bases, the J end lost 2 bases, and 10 bases lay between the germline ends.

This clone was counted a single time. The genes are TRBV25-1 and TRBJ1-2; 9 nucleotides match TRBD1. This CDR3 is 15 amino acids long. The V gene end was trimmed by 7 bases and the J gene end by 6 bases; junction bases not matched to a gene: 12. CDR1 and CDR2 (germline): MGHDK, SYGVNS. The CDR3 DNA is TGTGCCAGCACACCGGGACAGGGATGGTCAAATGGCTACACCTTC. Protein product: CASTPGQGWSNGYTF.

This clone has only one observation. This rearrangement joins TRBV7-2 to TRBJ2-3; 9 nucleotides match TRBD2. Germline CDR1 and CDR2: SGHTA and FQGNSA. There are 13 residues in the CDR3. The junction had 3 bases not matched to a gene; V was cut back by 6 bases and J by 5 bases. CDR3 sequence (DNA): TGTGCCAGCAGGATAGCGGGAGTAGATACGCAGTATTTT. It translates to CASRIAGVDTQYF.

This chain links TRBV7-3 with TRBJ2-3, with 11 positions matching TRBD1. The CDR3 spans 16 residues. CDR1 is SGHTA and CDR2 is FQGTGA in the germline V gene. With V trimmed by 5 bases and J by 7 bases, 11 bases remained unmatched. CDR3 in amino acids: CASSPTGGTGGNTQYF. CDR3 nucleotides: TGTGCCAGCAGCCCCACGGGGGGGACAGGGGGAAATACGCAGTATTTT.

The CDR3 spells CASTTGVLGANTGELFF. The CDR3 nucleotides read TGTGCCAGTACCACGGGAGTGTTGGGAGCTAACACCGGGGAGCTGTTTTTT. This sequence joins TRBV19 and TRBJ2-2; TRBD2 might be the D (6 bases). This CDR3 has 17 amino acids. Germline V CDR1 and CDR2: LNHDA, SQIVND (reference sequence). Deletions cut 7 bases from V and 2 bases from J, with 20 bases between.

This rearrangement joins TRBV5-6 to TRBJ2-1; 7 nucleotides agree with TRBD1. There are 13 residues in the CDR3. Germline lookup yields CDR1 SGHDT and CDR2 YYEEEE. The ends lost 2 bases at V and 6 bases at J; junction bases unmatched: 2. In DNA form, the CDR3 reads TGTGCCAGCAGCTTCTACAGGGGCAATGAGCAGTTCTTC. Protein product: CASSFYRGNEQFF.

DNA for the CDR3: TGCGCCAGCAGCGACGCCTCCATGGGACAGGGTACTCGCTATGGCTACACCTTC. As protein: CASSDASMGQGTRYGYTF. The V and J genes are TRBV5-1 and TRBJ1-2; 9 nucleotides match TRBD1. The junction had 17 bases not matched to a gene; V was cut back by 4 bases and J by 4 bases. This CDR3 has 18 amino acids. The V gene's germline CDR1 is SGHRS and CDR2 YFSETQ.

The V call is TRBV5-5, the J call TRBJ1-1; D remains ambiguous. Germline loops: CDR1 SGHKS, CDR2 YYEKEE (reference sequence). The CDR3 has 15 residues. Trimming stripped 2 bases from V and 1 base from J, with 12 bases between. The DNA for the CDR3 is TGTGCCAGCAGCTTTTACCTAGGTTCGAACACTGAAGCTTTCTTT. Translation gives CASSFYLGSNTEAFF.

The chain has TRBV28 and TRBJ1-1, with D unresolved. The CDR3 runs to 12 residues. CDR1 is MDHEN and CDR2 is SYDVKM in the germline V gene. V dropped 5 bases and J dropped 4 bases, with 8 bases sitting between them. The CDR3 DNA sequence: TGTGCCAGCAGTCCCCAGGCCACTGAAGCTTTCTTT. The encoded protein is CASSPQATEAFF.